The subject of this entry is one T cell receptor (beta chain). What it binds is not known. The data are from a study of post-analysis software for immune sequencing data. This CDR3 contains 15 residues. V was trimmed by 7 bases and J by 0 bases, leaving 16 bases between them. Per germline, CDR1 SQVTM and CDR2 ANQGSEA. The study's findings and limits: Compared with controls, patients showed significantly lower normalized Chao1 diversity. Analysis by F measure revealed that same-batch samples clustered strongly together. There were five TRBV segments more frequent in patients than controls, and TRBV5-6, TRBV5-1 and TRBV20-1 were among them.

Included in the TCR beta cDNA libraries were unique molecular identifiers. The yield from about 1 to 10 million T cells was 500,000 or so cDNA molecules in total. TCRdb independently ran MiXCR on the PCR reads; one entry per CDR3 protein. The sample lists some 260,000 distinct CDR3 sequences, 36% occurring once. The specimen sequenced was blood. V usage is TRBV29-1 and J usage is TRBJ2-1, with D perhaps given as TRBD1 or TRBD2 (5 bases each). The clonotype comes from a girl aged 10 to 17 with multiple sclerosis. CDR3: CSGGPSWGSYNEQFF. As DNA, the CDR3 is TGCAGCGGGGGCCCTAGCTGGGGCTCCTACAATGAGCAGTTCTTC.